Included here is one TCR beta chain sequence, with context. This clonotype was counted between two and nine times. It has no known antigen specificity. No base quality values were provided; no much bigger clone lies one nucleotide off. According to the study, the label for this sample's treatment or condition signals: allogeneic hematopoietic cell transplantation with graft depleted of TCRalphabeta T cells and CD19 B cells. The children who served as transplant recipients had been given grafts of TCRalphabeta/CD19-depleted allogeneic hematopoietic cells. The data originate from a study of T-cell reconstitution after alpha-beta-depleted transplantation in children (dated by TCRdb to about 2016). As for the study more broadly: Using TCR repertoire profiling, the study followed T-cell immune reconstitution in a quantitative way in children after TCRalphabeta/CD19-depleted allogeneic hematopoietic cell transplantation. What the study reported, not specific to this receptor: In some patients, high TCRbeta diversity at day 60 was attributed to recipient T cells and intrathymic progenitors that had survived conditioning. Over subsequent months, a decline in hyperexpanded clone frequencies was noted, and after one year, T-cell counts and TCRbeta diversity were mostly ascribed to newly produced T cells. About two months after transplant, the apparently early recovery of alphabetaT-cell counts reportedly depended on just several hundred clones that had expanded rapidly and came from non-depleted graft cells.

The protocol used for the library was PCR. Reads for this sample came from an Illumina HiSeq 2500. TCR library preparation used molecular barcoding, with unique molecular identifiers applied to normalize quantification of the TCRbeta repertoire. Starting from the raw public reads, TCRdb applied fastp trimming at Q25, assembled clones with MiXCR and retained in-frame beta chains. Each CDR3 protein appears once, grouped with its most common genes and DNA. The sample contains fewer than 700,000 distinct CDR3 sequences, approximately 12% of them found a single time. Of the sample, over 2% is held by the ten largest clones. The sample in question was PBMCs, mostly from graft donor cells, obtained 360 days after TCRalphabeta/CD19-depleted stem cell transplant. This clonotype originated in a male patient aged 10 to 17 who had a stem cell transplant for acute myeloid leukemia, so the T cells may come from the graft donor.

The nucleotide sequence reads as follows: TGTGCCAGCAGCCTTACGGCCCCGAACACTGAAGCTTTCTTT. Translated, this gives CASSLTAPNTEAFF. This chain joins TRBV7-9 to TRBJ1-1, with no D gene named confidently. The germline V gene (reference sequence) yields SEHNR for CDR1 and FQNEAQ for CDR2. Relative to germline, V is 5 bases shorter and J is 1 base shorter, with 11 bases between their ends. The CDR3 starts with the cysteine, ends with the phenylalanine, and has 14 residues. Only CDR3 DNA is held: 42 bases, read in frame from base 1.